This TCR beta chain was documented in a study of CXCR3-negative and CXCR3-positive naive CD8 T cells. Study summary: The libraries yielded around 140 million TRB reads, about 1.5 +/- 0.3 million each. Notes on the study in general: Diversity proved comparably high across both naive subsets and much lower in memory CD8+ cells.

Germline lookup yields CDR1 MDHEN and CDR2 SYDVKM. The CDR3 sequence is 15 residues long. 5' RACE with UMI labels generated the TRB cDNA libraries. From the 5' RACE reads, TCRdb lists one entry per CDR3 protein and no DNA. The sample totals tens of thousands of distinct CDR3 sequences; its top ten clones hold roughly 7.7%. For this clonotype: Its antigen is unidentified.

The chain uses TRBV28 and TRBJ2-1. The material sequenced was memory CD8+ T cells from blood. The TCR originated in a human donor in good health. Some clones in this sample may be carry-over from other donors' samples. CDR3 residues: CASSRTGSSYNEQFF.